This TCR beta chain originates from a study of control samples from healthy donors and cancer patients. Between the trimmed V and J ends, which lost 10 bases and 6 bases, there was a span of 18 bases. The germline gives CDR1 MNHNY, CDR2 SVGAGI (reference sequence). This CDR3 is 13 amino acids long. Sequencing was performed with immunoSEQ multiplex PCR; in TCRdb, only in-frame clones are kept and a portion is missing. This table holds 250,000 to 300,000 clones, over 75% found once. V gene TRBV6-6 combines with J gene TRBJ1-1; D unresolved. Sequencing used PBMCs. The TCR was taken from an older woman with lung cancer. The CDR3: CANAIGGKAEAFF. The CDR3 region has the DNA TGTGCCAACGCGATCGGAGGCAAAGCTGAAGCTTTCTTT.